The 26 T cell receptor beta chains below were found in one sample sequenced in a study of cytomegalovirus exposure and HLA in healthy donors. The PCR ran on 60 Vbeta and 13 Jbeta primers. TCRdb keeps only in-frame clones here, not all; method: immunoSEQ multiplex PCR. The data contain 90,000 to 120,000 clones, 73% of them singletons. The sample consisted of PBMCs. The receptor set was obtained from a man under 40 in good health and CMV-seronegative.

The chain is built from TRBV6-1 and TRBJ2-5; D may be TRBD1 (5 bases). The J call is uncertain, as TRBJ2-7 better fits the DNA end. The CDR3 totals 10 residues. CDR1 MNHNS and CDR2 SASEGT come from the germline V gene. CDR3 protein: CATDSYEQYF. The CDR3 DNA sequence: TGTGCCACTGACAGCTACGAGCAGTACTTC.

The chain links TRBV5-8 to TRBJ2-1; the match to TRBD1 covers 8 bases. With V trimmed by 2 bases and J by 3 bases, 4 bases remained unmatched. CDR3 size: 15 residues. Germline CDR1 SGHTS, CDR2 YDEGEE. CDR3 residues: CASSLGQGYYNEQFF. CDR3 nucleotides: TGTGCCAGCAGCTTAGGACAGGGTTACTACAATGAGCAGTTCTTC.

Here the CDR3 reads CASSVDGLADYEQYF. The CDR3 DNA follows: TGTGCCAGCAGCGTAGATGGACTAGCGGATTACGAGCAGTACTTC. V and J are TRBV9 and TRBJ2-7; TRBD2 agrees at 10 bases. The V and J ends lost 0 bases and 4 bases, in that order; junction bases with no gene match: 4. Germline V lookup: CDR1 SGDLS, CDR2 YYNGEE. This CDR3 has 15 residues.

As concerns this clone: Other nucleotide sequences from this sample produce the same CDR3. The chain joins TRBV27 to TRBJ1-1, with D perhaps TRBD1 (6 bases). The length of the CDR3 is 14 residues. Trimming shortened V by 6 bases and J by 1 base, and 12 bases separated the two germline ends. Germline V lookup: CDR1 MNHEY, CDR2 SMNVEV (reference sequence). CDR3 bases: TGTGCCAGCAGGAAACAGGGATCGAACACTGAAGCTTTCTTT. Protein: CASRKQGSNTEAFF.

The chain employs TRBV7-9 and TRBJ1-1, with D tentatively TRBD1 (6 bases). Germline V lookup: CDR1 SEHNR, CDR2 FQNEAQ (reference sequence). The CDR3 totals 16 residues. V lost 1 base and J lost 3, with 15 bases in between. CDR3 bases: TGTGCCAGCAGCTTAGAGAGGGGGTGGTTCTACACTGAAGCTTTCTTT. Protein product: CASSLERGWFYTEAFF.

This clone was counted only a few times. The chain joins TRBV5-5 to TRBJ1-1; TRBD1 might be the D (5 bases). The CDR3 totals 11 residues. The germline CDR1 and CDR2 sequences are SGHKS and YYEKEE (reference sequence). The V end lost 1 base, the J end lost 7 bases, and 5 bases lay between the germline ends. The CDR3 spells CASSLQGEAFF. DNA of the CDR3: TGTGCCAGCAGCTTGCAGGGTGAAGCTTTCTTT.

The rearrangement joins TRBV11-2 to TRBJ2-7; the match to TRBD2 covers 8 bases. The CDR3 is made up of 17 amino acids. In germline, CDR1 is SGHAT, CDR2 FQNNGV. J gave up 0 bases and V 0 bases, and 7 bases lay outside the gene matches. This CDR3 reads CASSLDGGGLSSYEQYF. CDR3 in DNA: TGTGCCAGCAGCTTAGATGGCGGGGGGCTGAGCTCCTACGAGCAGTACTTC.

V gene TRBV30 combines with J gene TRBJ1-4, with D possibly matching TRBD1 (6 bases). Between the trimmed V and J ends, which lost 5 bases and 5 bases, there was a span of 21 bases. This CDR3 spans 16 amino acids. Germline CDR1 reads GTSNPN; CDR2 reads SVGIG (reference sequence). The CDR3 DNA sequence: TGTGCCTGGGGCCGGGCAGGGGCAGGGCGAAATGAAAAACTGTTTTTT. It specifies CAWGRAGAGRNEKLFF.

The rearrangement uses TRBV11-3 and TRBJ2-5; D might be TRBD1 (6 bases). The germline CDR1 and CDR2 sequences are SGHNT and YENEEA. The V end was cut by 3 bases, the J end by 7 bases, with 9 bases between. There are 12 residues in the CDR3. CDR3 protein: CASSFMTGTQYF. In DNA form, the CDR3 reads TGTGCCAGCAGCTTTATGACAGGGACCCAGTACTTC.

The CDR3 region is CASNARGGPNTEAFF. The CDR3 DNA reads as TGTGCCAGCAATGCCCGAGGAGGGCCGAACACTGAAGCTTTCTTT. The gene calls are TRBV9 and TRBJ1-1; D not resolved. Between the trimmed V and J ends, which lost 6 bases and 1 base, there was a span of 16 bases. The length of the CDR3 is 15 residues. Germline assignment: CDR1 SGDLS and CDR2 YYNGEE.

This chain joins TRBV25-1 and TRBJ2-5, with D possibly TRBD2 on 6 matching bases. This CDR3 region has 15 residues. V gave up 0 bases and J gave up 5 bases, with 13 bases separating them. Germline CDR1 MGHDK, CDR2 SYGVNS. The CDR3 loop reads CASSEYLGGRETQYF. CDR3 coding DNA: TGTGCCAGCAGTGAATATCTGGGAGGTAGGGAGACCCAGTACTTC. Drawing the rest from reference TRBV25-1 and TRBJ2-5, the complete variable domain is EADIYQTPRYLVIGTGKKITLECSQTMGHDKMYWYQQDPGMELHLIHYSYGVNSTEKGDLSSESTVSRIRTEHFPLTLESARPSHTSQYLCASSEYLGGRETQYFGPGTRLLVL.

The gene calls are TRBV9 and TRBJ1-4, with unresolved D. This CDR3 has 14 amino acids. Trimming stripped 4 bases from V and 4 bases from J, with 11 bases between. Looked up from germline, CDR1 is SGDLS and CDR2 is YYNGEE. CDR3 sequence: CASSLSPLNEKLFF. The CDR3 DNA sequence: TGTGCCAGCAGCCTCTCTCCCCTTAATGAAAAACTGTTTTTT.

This clone was counted only a few times. This chain uses TRBV19 with TRBJ1-5; no definite D call. Germline loops: CDR1 LNHDA, CDR2 SQIVND (reference sequence). The ends were cut back, 4 bases at V and 0 bases at J, with 10 bases in the middle. There are 15 residues in the CDR3. The CDR3 DNA is TGTGCCAGTAGTAACGCGGGGAATAGCAATCAGCCCCAGCATTTT. Encoded protein: CASSNAGNSNQPQHF. Full variable domain (remainder filled in from reference TRBV19 and TRBJ1-5): DGGITQSPKYLFRKEGQNVTLSCEQNLNHDAMYWYRQDPGQGLRLIYYSQIVNDFQKGDIAEGYSVSREKKESFPLTVTSAQKNPTAFYLCASSNAGNSNQPQHFGDGTRLSIL.

The chain combines TRBV11-2 with TRBJ1-2; D unresolved. The CDR3 has 15 amino acids. Trimming took 2 bases from V and 2 from J, leaving 12 bases between them. Germline CDR1 reads SGHAT; CDR2 reads FQNNGV. CDR3 sequence reads: CASSLSTSGNYGYTF. The CDR3 DNA reads TGTGCCAGCAGCTTATCGACATCGGGGAACTATGGCTACACCTTC.

This clone came up a few times. In the same sample, other DNA sequences code for this CDR3. This chain uses TRBV19 with TRBJ1-5; 9 bases line up with TRBD1. From germline, CDR1 is LNHDA and CDR2 SQIVND (reference sequence). The J segment lost 5 bases and the V segment lost 6 bases, leaving 5 bases of the junction unmatched. This CDR3 has 14 residues. In DNA, the CDR3 is TGTGCCAGTAGCATTACAGGGGGCGATCAGCCCCAGCATTTT. Its translation is CASSITGGDQPQHF.

The chain joins TRBV11-1 to TRBJ2-5; 11 nucleotides agree with TRBD1. V lost 2 bases to trimming and J lost 4 bases; unmatched junction nucleotides: 3. The CDR3 spans 15 residues. The V gene's germline CDR1 is SGHAT and CDR2 FQDESV (reference sequence). The CDR3 spells CASSLSGTGGETQYF. CDR3 in DNA: TGTGCCAGCAGCTTATCTGGGACAGGGGGAGAGACCCAGTACTTC.

The rearrangement links TRBV11-2 to TRBJ2-2, with TRBD2 as a possible D gene (7 bases). Germline loops: CDR1 SGHAT, CDR2 FQNNGV. V was pared by 3 bases and J by 4 bases, with 9 bases between. The CDR3 runs to 14 residues. The CDR3 here is CASSFGGRTGELFF. The CDR3 DNA reads as TGTGCCAGCAGCTTCGGGGGGCGCACCGGGGAGCTGTTTTTT.

The chain recombines TRBV5-1 with TRBJ1-3; 8 bases align to TRBD1. There are 16 residues in the CDR3. The junction had 9 bases not matched to a gene; V was cut back by 7 bases and J by 0 bases. CDR1 and CDR2 from the germline V gene are SGHRS and YFSETQ. The CDR3 loop is CASRSGGLTSGNTIYF. The CDR3 DNA reads TGCGCCAGCCGATCAGGGGGCCTTACCTCTGGAAACACCATATATTTT.

The J gene is TRBJ2-3, the V gene TRBV7-7, with 11 bases fitting TRBD2. The trim removed 3 bases at V and 5 bases at J, leaving 4 bases unmatched. This CDR3 is 15 amino acids long. CDR1 and CDR2 from the germline V gene are SSHAT and FNYEAQ (reference sequence). In DNA form, the CDR3 reads TGTGCCAGCAGCTTTAGCGGGGGGGCCGAAGATACGCAGTATTTT. Encoded protein: CASSFSGGAEDTQYF.

The chain carries TRBV2 and TRBJ2-7; the match to TRBD2 covers 11 bases. Per the germline V gene, CDR1 is SNHLY and CDR2 is FYNNEI. The CDR3 is made up of 16 amino acids. Trimming removed 4 bases from V and 6 bases from J; junction bases left unmatched: 11. CDR3 sequence: CASSARLAGTWSEQYF. CDR3 in DNA: TGTGCCAGCAGTGCCCGACTAGCGGGAACGTGGAGCGAGCAGTACTTC.

The chain joins TRBV7-9 to TRBJ2-7; 9 positions match TRBD1. With 5 bases clipped from V and 4 bases from J, the junction kept 9 bases outside the gene matches. Germline V lookup: CDR1 SEHNR, CDR2 FQNEAQ (reference sequence). This CDR3 is built from 15 residues. The CDR3 region has the DNA TGTGCCAGCAGCCTCCGGGACAGGGAACATTACGAGCAGTACTTC. It codes for CASSLRDREHYEQYF.

The V call is TRBV19, the J call TRBJ2-3; D possibly corresponds to TRBD1 (6 bases). In germline, CDR1 is LNHDA, CDR2 SQIVND (reference sequence). The CDR3 totals 15 residues. The V and J ends lost 3 bases and 1 base respectively, with 11 bases between them. The CDR3 protein is CASSIEKGGTDTQYF. CDR3 DNA sequence: TGTGCCAGTAGTATTGAAAAGGGGGGCACAGATACGCAGTATTTT.

This chain joins TRBV15 and TRBJ1-2; the D gene is possibly TRBD1 (6 bases). The CDR3 has 19 residues. Germline CDR1 LNHNV, CDR2 YYDKDF (reference sequence). V lost 2 bases to trimming and J lost 1 base, with 23 bases between them. CDR3 protein: CATSRLDRTRPLDNYGYTF. The CDR3 DNA sequence: TGTGCCACCAGCAGACTCGACAGGACGCGACCCCTGGATAACTATGGCTACACCTTC.

The chain employs TRBV19 and TRBJ1-3, with D tentatively TRBD1 (5 bases). Germline V lookup: CDR1 LNHDA, CDR2 SQIVND (reference sequence). V was shortened by 3 bases and J by 0 bases, with 12 bases between the two germline ends. This CDR3 comprises 16 residues. The CDR3 sequence: CASSIGQGASGNTIYF. In nucleotides, the CDR3 is TGTGCCAGTAGTATTGGGCAGGGCGCCTCTGGAAACACCATATATTTT.

The genes are TRBV5-7 and TRBJ1-2, with a possible D match to TRBD1 (5 bases). TRBV5-7 is identified as an open reading frame with a role that is uncertain. V lost 7 bases and J 0 bases, leaving 16 bases between the germline ends. The CDR3 extends over 15 amino acids. The CDR3 bases are TGTGCCAGCCAAACCGGGGGTTCTGCTAACTATGGCTACACCTTC. Translation gives CASQTGGSANYGYTF.

V gene TRBV9 combines with J gene TRBJ2-3, with D perhaps TRBD2 (7 bases). Germline V gene data show CDR1 as SGDLS and CDR2 as YYNGEE. This CDR3 comprises 16 residues. V lost 4 bases, J lost 3 bases, and 18 bases lay in between. Here the CDR3 reads CASSSLGGGRTDTQYF. CDR3 DNA: TGTGCCAGCAGCAGCCTCGGCGGGGGCAGGACAGATACGCAGTATTTT.